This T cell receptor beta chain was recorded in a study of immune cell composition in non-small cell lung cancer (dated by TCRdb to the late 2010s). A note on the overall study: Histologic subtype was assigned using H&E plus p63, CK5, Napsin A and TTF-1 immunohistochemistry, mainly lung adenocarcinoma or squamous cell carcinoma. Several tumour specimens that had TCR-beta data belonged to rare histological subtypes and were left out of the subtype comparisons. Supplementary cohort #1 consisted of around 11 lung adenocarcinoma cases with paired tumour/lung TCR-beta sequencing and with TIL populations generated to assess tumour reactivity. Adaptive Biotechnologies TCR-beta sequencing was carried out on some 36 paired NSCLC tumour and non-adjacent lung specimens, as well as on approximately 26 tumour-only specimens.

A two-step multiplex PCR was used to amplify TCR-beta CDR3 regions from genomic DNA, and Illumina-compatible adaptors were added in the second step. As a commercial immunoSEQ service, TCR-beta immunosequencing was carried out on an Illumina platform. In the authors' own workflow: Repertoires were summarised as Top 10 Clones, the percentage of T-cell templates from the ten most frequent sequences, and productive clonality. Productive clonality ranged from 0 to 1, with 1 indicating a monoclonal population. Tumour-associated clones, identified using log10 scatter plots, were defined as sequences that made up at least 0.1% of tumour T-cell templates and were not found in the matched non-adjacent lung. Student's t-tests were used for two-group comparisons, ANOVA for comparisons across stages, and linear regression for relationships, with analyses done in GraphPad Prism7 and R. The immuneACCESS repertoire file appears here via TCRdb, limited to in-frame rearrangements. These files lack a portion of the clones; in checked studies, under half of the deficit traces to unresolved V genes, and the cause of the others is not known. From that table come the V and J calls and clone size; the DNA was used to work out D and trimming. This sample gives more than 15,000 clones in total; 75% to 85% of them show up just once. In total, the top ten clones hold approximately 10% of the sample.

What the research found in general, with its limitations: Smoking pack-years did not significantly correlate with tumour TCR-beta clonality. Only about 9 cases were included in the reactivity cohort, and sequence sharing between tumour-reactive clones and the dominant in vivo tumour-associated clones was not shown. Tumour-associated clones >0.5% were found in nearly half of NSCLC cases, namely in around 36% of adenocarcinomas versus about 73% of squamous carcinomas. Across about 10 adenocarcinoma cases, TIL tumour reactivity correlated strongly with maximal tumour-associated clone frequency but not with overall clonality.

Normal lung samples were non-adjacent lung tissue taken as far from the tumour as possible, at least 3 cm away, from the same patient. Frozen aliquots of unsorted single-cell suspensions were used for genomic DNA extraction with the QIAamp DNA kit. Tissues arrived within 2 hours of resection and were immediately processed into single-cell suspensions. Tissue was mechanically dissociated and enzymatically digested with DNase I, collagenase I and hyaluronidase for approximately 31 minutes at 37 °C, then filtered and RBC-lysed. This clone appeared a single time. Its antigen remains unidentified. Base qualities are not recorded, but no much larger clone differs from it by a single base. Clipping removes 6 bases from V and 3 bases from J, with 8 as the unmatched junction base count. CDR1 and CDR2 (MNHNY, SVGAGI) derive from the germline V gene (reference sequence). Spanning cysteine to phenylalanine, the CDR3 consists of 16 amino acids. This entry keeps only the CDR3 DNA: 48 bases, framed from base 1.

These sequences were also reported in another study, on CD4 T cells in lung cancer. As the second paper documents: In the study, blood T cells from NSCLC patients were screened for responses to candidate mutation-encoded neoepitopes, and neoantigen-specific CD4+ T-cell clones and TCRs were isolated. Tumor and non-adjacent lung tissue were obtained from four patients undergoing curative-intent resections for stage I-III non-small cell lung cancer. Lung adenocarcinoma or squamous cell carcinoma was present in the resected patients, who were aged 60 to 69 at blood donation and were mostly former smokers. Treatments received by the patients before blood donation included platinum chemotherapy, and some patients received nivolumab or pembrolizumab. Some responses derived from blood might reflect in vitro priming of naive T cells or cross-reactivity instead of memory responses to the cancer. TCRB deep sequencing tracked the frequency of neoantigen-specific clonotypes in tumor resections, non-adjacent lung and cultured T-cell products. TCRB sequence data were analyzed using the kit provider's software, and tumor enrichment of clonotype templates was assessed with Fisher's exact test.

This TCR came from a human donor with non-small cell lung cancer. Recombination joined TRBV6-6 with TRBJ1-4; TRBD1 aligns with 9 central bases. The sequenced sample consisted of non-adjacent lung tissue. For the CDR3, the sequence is CASRPPGQGPNEKLFF. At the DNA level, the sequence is TGTGCCAGCAGGCCCCCGGGACAGGGACCTAATGAAAAACTGTTTTTT.